This record looks at one T cell receptor (beta chain) sequence and its context. The data originate from a study of shared T cell receptors in the human thymus. TCRdb's table, derived via immunoSEQ multiplex PCR, lists solely in-frame clones and lacks some. This table has 600,000 or so clones, about 89% appearing once. The sample also formed part of further work on human thymus T cells. That work adds: The study used thymus tissue resected during corrective heart surgery. Thymic and blood repertoires appeared to display a bias in their usage of V and J genes.

The sequencing sample was made of thymocytes. This TCR was recovered from a boy under two years old with a congenital heart defect.

Here the CDR3 DNA reads TGTGCCAGCAGAGCAGACAGGGGGAACGGGGAGCTGTTTTTT. Amino acids: CASRADRGNGELFF. J is TRBJ2-2 and V is TRBV28, with 9 bases matching TRBD1. With 6 bases clipped from V and 7 bases from J, the junction kept 6 bases outside the gene matches. The CDR3 loop spans 14 amino acids. Germline CDR1 and CDR2: MDHEN and SYDVKM.